This T cell receptor (beta chain) emerged from a study of T cell changes during pregnancy in multiple sclerosis. CDR3 size: 16 residues. The germline V gene encodes CDR1 SGHTA and CDR2 FQGNSA. The J segment lost 2 bases and the V segment lost 4 bases, leaving 5 bases of the junction unmatched. Libraries were prepared by immunoSEQ multiplex PCR; TCRdb keeps only in-frame clonotypes and omits some of them. The table has 60,000 or so clones, 75% to 90% seen once. This receptor was taken from a female donor in good health, enrolled as a control in a pregnancy study. Sample: peripheral blood, taken in the first trimester of pregnancy. The chain carries TRBV7-2 and TRBJ2-3, with TRBD2 matching 11 bases. DNA of the CDR3: TGTGCCAGCAGCTCCGGGACTAGCGGACTCACAGATACGCAGTATTTT. Protein product: CASSSGTSGLTDTQYF.